The sequence of this TCR beta chain was determined in a study of Graves' ophthalmopathy and Graves' hyperthyroidism. CDR3 regions of TCR beta were amplified from RNA transcripts. In the first round, RT-PCR was carried out with HTBI primers, and a multiplex PCR formed the second round. TCRdb called the multiplex PCR reads again in MiXCR, with one record for every CDR3 protein. The sample records about 210,000 distinct CDR3 sequences, under 30% being singletons. The clonotype was recovered from a man aged 50-59 years with Graves' ophthalmopathy. Sequencing was carried out using peripheral blood.

The CDR3: CAWSGTGTGRGNTIYF. The CDR3 DNA reads TGTGCCTGGAGTGGGACCGGGACAGGGCGCGGAAACACCATATATTTT. The J gene is TRBJ1-3, the V gene TRBV30; TRBD1 agrees at 9 bases. Trimming at V came to 1 base and at J to 4 bases, leaving 8 bases not matched to a gene. The CDR3 totals 16 residues. Per the germline V gene, CDR1 is GTSNPN and CDR2 is SVGIG (reference sequence).